One and the same sample provided the 29 T cell receptor beta chains below, sequenced in a study of blood T cell repertoires in COVID-19. TCRdb's copy holds only in-frame clones and misses some; the assay was immunoSEQ multiplex PCR. Among a few hundred thousand clones, approximately 91% were seen once, and the ten largest hold about 0.64%. Material: peripheral blood. Receptors originate from a human donor in a cohort sampled during active COVID-19.

The genes are TRBV18 and TRBJ2-7; TRBD2 is a possible D gene (6 bases). The V and J ends lost 5 bases and 2 bases respectively, with 13 bases between them. The CDR3 runs to 14 residues. From germline, CDR1 is KGHSH and CDR2 LQKENI. CDR3 sequence reads: CASSEEGPAYEQYF. In DNA form, the CDR3 reads TGTGCCAGCTCAGAGGAGGGTCCAGCCTACGAGCAGTACTTC.

In nucleotides, the CDR3 is TGTGCCAGCAGGCGCCAGCTCGGGAGACGCGCGTACAATGAGCAGTTCTTC. Translated: CASRRQLGRRAYNEQFF. This rearrangement joins TRBV7-3 to TRBJ2-1, with a tentative D call TRBD2 (6 bases). The CDR3 extends over 17 amino acids. Looked up from germline, CDR1 is SGHTA and CDR2 is FQGTGA. The ends were cut back, 6 bases at V and 4 bases at J, with 22 bases in the middle. Variable domain in full (rest from reference TRBV7-3 and TRBJ2-1): GAGVSQTPSNKVTEKGKYVELRCDPISGHTALYWYRQSLGQGPEFLIYFQGTGAADDSGLPNDRFFAVRPEGSVSTLKIQRTERGDSAVYLCASRRQLGRRAYNEQFFGPGTRLTVL.

The chain has TRBV30 and TRBJ1-5; tentative D call: TRBD1 (5 bases). Trimming removed 1 base at V and 3 bases at J, with 7 bases between. CDR3 length: 13 amino acids. The germline V gene has CDR1 GTSNPN and CDR2 SVGIG (reference sequence). CDR3 coding DNA: TGTGCCTGGAGTGGGACAACCAATCAGCCCCAGCATTTT. It translates to CAWSGTTNQPQHF.

This chain uses TRBV27 with TRBJ1-1; 10 bases match TRBD1. With 0 bases clipped from V and 6 bases from J, the junction kept 16 bases outside the gene matches. This CDR3 comprises 19 residues. Per the germline V gene, CDR1 is MNHEY and CDR2 is SMNVEV (reference sequence). CDR3 sequence: CASSLSTPSGQGSNAEAFF. In DNA, the CDR3 is TGTGCCAGCAGTTTATCGACCCCTTCGGGACAGGGGTCAAACGCTGAAGCTTTCTTT.

The DNA of the CDR3 is TGTGCCATCAGAAGGAGTCAGGGCACTGAAGCTTTCTTT. It yields the protein CAIRRSQGTEAFF. The chain couples TRBV10-3 to TRBJ1-1; D might be TRBD1 (5 bases). The V end was cut by 6 bases, the J end by 4 bases, with 12 bases between. The CDR3 spans 13 residues. CDR1 is ENHRY and CDR2 is SYGVKD in the germline V gene.

The V gene is TRBV7-6, the J gene TRBJ2-3; TRBD2 matches 11 bases. The ends lost 5 bases at V and 3 bases at J; junction bases unmatched: 4. The CDR3 spans 15 residues. The germline V gene has CDR1 SGHVS and CDR2 FNYEAQ. In DNA form, the CDR3 reads TGTGCCAGCAGCCTTAGCGGGGGGGCAACAGATACGCAGTATTTT. Protein: CASSLSGGATDTQYF.

J is TRBJ2-7 and V is TRBV25-1; 8 nucleotides agree with TRBD1. Germline trimming cut 4 bases from V and 3 bases from J; bases unmatched to any gene: 2. This CDR3 spans 13 amino acids. CDR1 is MGHDK and CDR2 is SYGVNS in the germline V gene. The CDR3 DNA follows: TGTGCCAGCAGTGCCGGACAGGGCTACGAGCAGTACTTC. It yields the protein CASSAGQGYEQYF.

The chain carries TRBV6-5 and TRBJ1-2; 8 bases line up with TRBD1. CDR1 is MNHEY and CDR2 is SVGAGI in the germline V gene. J lost 7 bases, V lost 6 bases, and 7 bases had no gene match. The CDR3 contains 13 residues. The CDR3 DNA sequence: TGTGCCAGCAGGATCGGACAGGGAATTGGCTACACCTTC. Its protein is CASRIGQGIGYTF.

In its sample, this clone was seen once. This rearrangement joins TRBV7-9 to TRBJ2-3, with a weak D call TRBD2 (6 bases). The V end lost 3 bases, the J end lost 1 base, and 14 bases lay between the germline ends. The CDR3 extends over 16 amino acids. CDR1 and CDR2 from the germline V gene are SEHNR and FQNEAQ (reference sequence). The CDR3 nucleotides read TGTGCCAGCAGCTTTTACAGCGGAGGGGGCACAGATACGCAGTATTTT. This sequence encodes CASSFYSGGGTDTQYF. The full variable domain, with the rest looked up from reference TRBV7-9 and TRBJ2-3, is DTGVSQNPRHKITKRGQNVTFRCDPISEHNRLYWYRQTLGQGPEFLTYFQNEAQLEKSRLLSDRFSAERPKGSFSTLEIQRTEQGDSAMYLCASSFYSGGGTDTQYFGPGTRLTVL.

The genes are TRBV3-1 (or the pseudogene TRBV3-2) and TRBJ2-1, with 9 positions matching TRBD2. CDR1 and CDR2 from the germline V gene are LGHDT and YNNKEL (reference sequence). The J segment lost 9 bases and the V segment lost 3 bases, leaving 6 bases of the junction unmatched. This CDR3 region has 14 residues. The chain's CDR3 is CASSQVSGSIEQFF. In DNA, the CDR3 is TGTGCCAGCAGCCAGGTTAGCGGGAGCATTGAGCAGTTCTTC.

The V gene is TRBV29-1, the J gene TRBJ1-2; no clear D gene. The V gene's germline CDR1 is SQVTM and CDR2 ANQGSEA. The CDR3 has 12 residues. V lost 4 bases and J 7 bases, leaving 13 bases between the germline ends. DNA of the CDR3: TGCAGCGTTGCGGAGGGTCAATTTGGCTACACCTTC. Protein sequence: CSVAEGQFGYTF.

The table lists this clone with a few counts. V and J are TRBV4-3 and TRBJ2-6; D is undetermined. The CDR3 length is 16 residues. Trimming shortened V by 0 bases and J by 0 bases, and 6 bases separated the two germline ends. CDR1 and CDR2 from the germline V gene are LGHNA and YSLEER. The CDR3 loop reads CASSQEAHSGANVLTF. As DNA, the CDR3 is TGCGCCAGCAGCCAAGAAGCCCACTCTGGGGCCAACGTCCTGACTTTC.

This chain joins TRBV14 and TRBJ2-1, with TRBD2 matching 8 bases. The CDR3 loop spans 17 amino acids. From germline, CDR1 is SGHDN and CDR2 FVKESK. Trimming cost V 2 bases and J 3 bases; bases outside gene matches: 9. CDR3 loop: CASSQTKRGTFYNEQFF. The CDR3 bases are TGTGCCAGCAGCCAAACAAAGCGGGGGACTTTCTACAATGAGCAGTTCTTC.

Only a few counts were recorded for this clone. This chain links TRBV7-9 with TRBJ1-5; D may be TRBD1 (6 bases). V lost 3 bases, J lost 12 bases, and 18 bases lay in between. CDR3 size: 14 residues. Germline CDR1 SEHNR, CDR2 FQNEAQ (reference sequence). Here the CDR3 DNA reads TGTGCCAGCAGCTTTAGTGGACCAGGGGTCTTCCAGCATTTT. Translation gives CASSFSGPGVFQHF.

The V and J genes are TRBV19 and TRBJ1-4, with D perhaps matching TRBD1 (6 bases). Germline V gene lookup returns CDR1 LNHDA and CDR2 SQIVND (reference sequence). V was shortened by 3 bases and J by 8 bases, with 10 bases between the two germline ends. The CDR3 runs to 13 residues. CDR3 in DNA: TGTGCCAGTAGTATTGGGAGGGGGGAAAAACTGTTTTTT. It is translated as CASSIGRGEKLFF.

The chain employs TRBV6-1 and TRBJ1-4; TRBD1 might be the D (6 bases). V was shortened by 3 bases and J by 9 bases, with 11 bases between the two germline ends. The CDR3 extends over 13 amino acids. Germline V gene data show CDR1 as MNHNS and CDR2 as SASEGT. The CDR3 protein is CASSDERGQKLFF. The CDR3 DNA reads as TGTGCCAGCAGTGACGAGCGGGGGCAAAAACTGTTTTTT.

The V call is TRBV2, the J call TRBJ1-2; weak D call: TRBD1 (5 bases). This CDR3 has 16 residues. Deletions cut 0 bases from V and 4 bases from J, with 15 bases between. Germline V gene sequence: CDR1 SNHLY, CDR2 FYNNEI. As DNA, the CDR3 is TGTGCCAGCAGTGAAGCGCGTTCTCGGGGGACCTATGGCTACACCTTC. Protein: CASSEARSRGTYGYTF.

This clone was found once. V usage is TRBV7-2 and J usage is TRBJ2-7; D gene unclear. Per germline, CDR1 SGHTA and CDR2 FQGNSA. The CDR3 totals 13 residues. Trimming removed 5 bases from V and 5 bases from J, with 13 bases in between. The DNA for the CDR3 is TGTGCCAGCAGCGTAAGCTCAATCCACGAGCAGTACTTC. Its translation: CASSVSSIHEQYF.

This clone was counted once. The V and J genes are TRBV3-1 (or the pseudogene TRBV3-2) and TRBJ1-1; D call uncertain. The CDR3 is 14 residues long. In germline, CDR1 is LGHDT, CDR2 YNNKEL (reference sequence). Trimming stripped 3 bases from V and 1 base from J, with 9 bases between. The CDR3: CASSHRARNTEAFF. CDR3 sequence (DNA): TGTGCCAGCAGCCATAGAGCCCGGAACACTGAAGCTTTCTTT.

The chain recombines TRBV4-1 with TRBJ1-2; no firm D call. Trimming cost V 1 base and J 6 bases, with 9 bases left between them. CDR3 length: 13 residues. Per germline, CDR1 MGHRA and CDR2 YSYEKL. The CDR3 here is CASSQVPPDGYTF. The CDR3 coding sequence is TGCGCCAGCAGCCAAGTCCCCCCTGATGGCTACACCTTC.

This chain links TRBV10-3 with TRBJ2-3; 12 nucleotides agree with TRBD2. Germline V CDR1 and CDR2: ENHRY, SYGVKD. The V and J ends lost 3 bases and 0 bases, in that order; junction bases with no gene match: 4. The CDR3 has 17 amino acids. In nucleotides, the CDR3 is TGTGCCATCAGTGATCAGACTAGCGGGGGTAGCACAGATACGCAGTATTTT. Amino acids: CAISDQTSGGSTDTQYF.

This sequence joins TRBV6-1 and TRBJ2-7; D gene unclear. V was shortened by 1 base and J by 4 bases, with 17 bases between the two germline ends. Germline CDR1 MNHNS, CDR2 SASEGT. The CDR3 spans 16 residues. CDR3: CASSEDLGETLYEQYF. The CDR3 coding sequence is TGTGCCAGCAGTGAAGATTTGGGCGAGACCTTATACGAGCAGTACTTC.

This clone was picked up one time. The V call is TRBV19, the J call TRBJ1-2; 9 nucleotides align to TRBD1. J gave up 1 base and V 2 bases, and 5 bases lay outside the gene matches. The length of the CDR3 is 16 residues. Germline V gene sequence: CDR1 LNHDA, CDR2 SQIVND (reference sequence). CDR3 region: CASSIRSGQGNYGYTF. The CDR3 DNA is TGTGCCAGTAGTATACGATCGGGACAGGGTAACTATGGCTACACCTTC.

The genes are TRBV28 and TRBJ1-1; D is ambiguous. V lost 4 bases, J lost 1 base, and 10 bases lay in between. CDR3 size: 14 residues. The germline V gene encodes CDR1 MDHEN and CDR2 SYDVKM. CDR3 protein: CASSSSTPNTEAFF. The CDR3 coding sequence is TGTGCCAGCAGTTCATCAACACCGAACACTGAAGCTTTCTTT.

The rearrangement joins TRBV12-3 or TRBV12-4 to TRBJ1-5; D not certain. The CDR3 consists of 11 residues. The germline V and J ends were trimmed by 4 bases and 7 bases, with 5 bases remaining between them. For the CDR3, the DNA is TGTGCCAGCAGTTCGGGGCAGCCCCAGCATTTT. Its protein is CASSSGQPQHF.

The V gene is TRBV7-8, the J gene TRBJ2-1; 14 nucleotides line up with TRBD2. Looked up from germline, CDR1 is SGHVS and CDR2 is FQNEAQ. The junction had 5 bases not matched to a gene; V was cut back by 5 bases and J by 8 bases. The CDR3 covers 15 residues. The CDR3 DNA is TGTGCCAGCAGCGCGGGACTAGCGGGAGCCGATGAGCAGTTCTTC. This gives the protein CASSAGLAGADEQFF.

The chain is built from TRBV18 and TRBJ2-7; TRBD2 aligns across 11 bases. J lost 3 bases, V lost 2 bases, and 6 bases had no gene match. Germline assignment: CDR1 KGHSH and CDR2 LQKENI. This CDR3 has 16 amino acids. CDR3 region: CASSPSTSGAGYEQYF. The DNA of the CDR3 is TGTGCCAGCTCACCATCGACTAGCGGGGCCGGCTACGAGCAGTACTTC.

Comment on this clone: Other DNA variants within this sample encode the same CDR3. This rearrangement joins TRBV7-2 to TRBJ1-4; D is unclear. The CDR3 runs to 13 residues. Trimming shortened V by 6 bases and J by 0 bases, and 5 bases separated the two germline ends. The V gene's germline CDR1 is SGHTA and CDR2 FQGNSA. CDR3 nucleotides: TGTGCCAGCAGACGCGCAACTAATGAAAAACTGTTTTTT. Translated: CASRRATNEKLFF.

The rearrangement joins TRBV5-6 to TRBJ2-7; 9 nucleotides match TRBD2. V trimming: 0 bases; J trimming: 1 base; junction bases outside the gene matches: 2. Per germline, CDR1 SGHDT and CDR2 YYEEEE. The CDR3 is made up of 15 amino acids. As DNA, the CDR3 is TGTGCCAGCAGCTTGGCGGGACTAGCTTCCTACGAGCAGTACTTC. This translates into CASSLAGLASYEQYF.